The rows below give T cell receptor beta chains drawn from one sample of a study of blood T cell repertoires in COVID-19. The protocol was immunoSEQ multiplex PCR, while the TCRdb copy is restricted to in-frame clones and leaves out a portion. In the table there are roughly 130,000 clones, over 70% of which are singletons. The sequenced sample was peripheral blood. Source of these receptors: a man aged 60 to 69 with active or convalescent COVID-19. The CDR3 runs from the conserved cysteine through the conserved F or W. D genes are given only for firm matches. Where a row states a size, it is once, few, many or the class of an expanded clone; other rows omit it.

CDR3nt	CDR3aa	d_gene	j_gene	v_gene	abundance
TGTGCCAGCAGCCCAGGAGGGACTAACACCGCCCATGAGCAGTTCTTC	CASSPGGTNTAHEQFF	TRBD2	TRBJ2-1	TRBV7-6	-
TGTGCCAGCGCCCGGACAGGGGGCCCGGGAGACATTCAGTACTTC	CASARTGGPGDIQYF	TRBD1	TRBJ2-4	TRBV6-5	-
TGTGCCAGCAGCCGCCGACCGACGGGATTTGTGAGCGGGAGTAGGTACGAGCAGTACTTC	CASSRRPTGFVSGSRYEQYF	-	TRBJ2-7	TRBV21-1	-
TGTGCCAGCAGTTTATACCCCCCCCGAGCCTACGAGCAGTACTTC	CASSLYPPRAYEQYF	-	TRBJ2-7	TRBV28	-
TGCAGCGTTGAAGATCTTAGGGACAGGGTACAGTTCTTC	CSVEDLRDRVQFF	TRBD1	TRBJ2-1	TRBV29-1	-
TGTGCCAGCAGCGCTGGACCGGGACAGGTAAATCAGCCCCAGCATTTT	CASSAGPGQVNQPQHF	TRBD1	TRBJ1-5	TRBV9	-
TGCGCCAGCAGCCAAGGGAACGGGAGGGTCTCCTACAATGAGCAGTTCTTC	CASSQGNGRVSYNEQFF	TRBD2	TRBJ2-1	TRBV4-1	-
TGTGCCAGCAGCCCTAGACTAGAGCCCTACAATGAGCAGTTCTTC	CASSPRLEPYNEQFF	-	TRBJ2-1	TRBV5-4	once
TGTGCCAGCAGTTTAACCTCCTCCGGGGCTAATGAAAAACTGTTTTTT	CASSLTSSGANEKLFF	-	TRBJ1-4	TRBV28	-
TGTGCCACCAGTGATCGGCAGGGGGCGCGCACCGGGGAGCTGTTTTTT	CATSDRQGARTGELFF	TRBD1	TRBJ2-2	TRBV24-1	-
TGTGCCAGCAGGGGAGGGGGTTCAACTAATGAAAAACTGTTTTTT	CASRGGGSTNEKLFF	-	TRBJ1-4	TRBV3-1/TRBV3-2	-
TGTGCCAGCAGCCTTGGACAGGGGGCCCATGAGCAGTTCTTC	CASSLGQGAHEQFF	TRBD1	TRBJ2-1	TRBV11-2	-
TGCGCCAGCAGCCAAGCGGGACAGTTTCGGACAGATACGCAGTATTTT	CASSQAGQFRTDTQYF	TRBD1	TRBJ2-3	TRBV4-1	-
TGTGCCAGCAGCCAATATAACGAGCAGTACTTC	CASSQYNEQYF	-	TRBJ2-7	TRBV3-1/TRBV3-2	-
TGTGCCAGCAGCCCGAGGGACTCAGATACGCAGTATTTT	CASSPRDSDTQYF	-	TRBJ2-3	TRBV7-9	once
TGTGCCAGCAGTGTAACAGGGCAGCAGTTCTTC	CASSVTGQQFF	-	TRBJ2-1	TRBV28	once
TGTGCCAGTAGTACCTCGGGTAGCGGGAGGTACGGGGCCAACGTCCTGACTTTC	CASSTSGSGRYGANVLTF	TRBD2	TRBJ2-6	TRBV19	-
TGTGCCAGCACCCCCATCGGGACAGGGATCACTGAAGCTTTCTTT	CASTPIGTGITEAFF	TRBD1	TRBJ1-1	TRBV6-2/TRBV6-3	few
TGTGCCAGCAGAGCCGTCGTGACTGAAGCTTTCTTT	CASRAVVTEAFF	-	TRBJ1-1	TRBV28	-
TGTGCCAGCAGCTCTCGACAGGGGGCCTTCCAGGGATACGAGCAGTACTTC	CASSSRQGAFQGYEQYF	TRBD1	TRBJ2-7	TRBV11-2	-
TGTGCCAGCAGCGATGAACTCACAGATACGCAGTATTTT	CASSDELTDTQYF	-	TRBJ2-3	TRBV2	-
TGTGCCAGCAGCTTACCCCTGGGGAGCCAAGAGACCCAGTACTTC	CASSLPLGSQETQYF	-	TRBJ2-5	TRBV11-2	few
TGTGCCAGCAGTGAACACGGGAGGGGCAACACAGATACGCAGTATTTT	CASSEHGRGNTDTQYF	TRBD2	TRBJ2-3	TRBV2	-
TGTGCCAGCAGTTTTCCGGTTTCGTTCGATGAGCAGTTCTTC	CASSFPVSFDEQFF	-	TRBJ2-1	TRBV28	-
TGCGCCAGCAGCCAAGGATCCGGGACAGGGGCCGAGACCCAGTACTTC	CASSQGSGTGAETQYF	TRBD1	TRBJ2-5	TRBV4-1	once
TGTGCCAGCAGTGTACCCGGGACTAGCGGGAGAGGGGGTGAGCAGTTCTTC	CASSVPGTSGRGGEQFF	TRBD2	TRBJ2-1	TRBV28	-
TGTGCCAGCAGTTACAATTTAGGGGAGGCTGAAGCTTTCTTT	CASSYNLGEAEAFF	-	TRBJ1-1	TRBV6-2/TRBV6-3	-
TGTGCCAGCACCCCGCGGGGTCTGAACATTCAGTACTTC	CASTPRGLNIQYF	-	TRBJ2-4	TRBV12-3/TRBV12-4	once
TGTGCCAGAGGACAGTCTAACTCCTACGAGCAGTACTTC	CARGQSNSYEQYF	-	TRBJ2-7	TRBV2	once
TGTGCCAGTAGTGCGGGACGGATTAATTCACCCCTCCACTTT	CASSAGRINSPLHF	-	TRBJ1-6	TRBV19	-
TGTGCCAGCAGCCCCCGGGACAGAACGAACACCGGGGAGCTGTTTTTT	CASSPRDRTNTGELFF	TRBD1	TRBJ2-2	TRBV3-1/TRBV3-2	-
TGTGCCAGCTCACCACCCGGGGGAAAAGGAGGCACCGGGGAGCTGTTTTTT	CASSPPGGKGGTGELFF	-	TRBJ2-2	TRBV18	-
TGTGCCAGTACGGAGAGCTCTGGGGCCAACGTCCTGACTTTC	CASTESSGANVLTF	-	TRBJ2-6	TRBV19	-
TGCAGCGTTGAAGAACAGTTGAACACTGAAGCTTTCTTT	CSVEEQLNTEAFF	-	TRBJ1-1	TRBV29-1	-
TGTGCCAGCAACCAGGGACTAGCGAAAGATACGCAGTATTTT	CASNQGLAKDTQYF	TRBD2	TRBJ2-3	TRBV11-2	-
TGTGCCAGCAGTGAATCTGGGGGCGGCTCCTACAATGAGCAGTTCTTC	CASSESGGGSYNEQFF	-	TRBJ2-1	TRBV25-1	-
TGCGCCAGCAGTCAGGTTAATGAAAAACTGTTTTTT	CASSQVNEKLFF	-	TRBJ1-4	TRBV10-2	-
TGTGCCAGCAGTTACTCGAACCTACGCACAGATACGCAGTATTTT	CASSYSNLRTDTQYF	-	TRBJ2-3	TRBV6-5	-
TGTGCCAGTAGTATAGGGCAGGTTCTTGGCTCTGGGGCCAACGTCCTGACTTTC	CASSIGQVLGSGANVLTF	-	TRBJ2-6	TRBV19	-
TGTGCCAGCAGCCTTAAGACAGGGAACACCTACGAGCAGTACTTC	CASSLKTGNTYEQYF	TRBD1	TRBJ2-7	TRBV7-2	-
TGTGCCAGCAGCTACGGGACAGGGTTCGGCGGGGAGCTGTTTTTT	CASSYGTGFGGELFF	TRBD1	TRBJ2-2	TRBV6-5	-
TGTGCCAGCAGCCAAAGCGGGTTCGGGGCCAATGAGCAGTTCTTC	CASSQSGFGANEQFF	-	TRBJ2-1	TRBV9	few
TGTGCCAGCAGCGTAGCCCCAGACAGGGAGAACACCATATATTTT	CASSVAPDRENTIYF	TRBD1	TRBJ1-3	TRBV9	-
TGCGCCAGCAGCTTGGGGCAAGACTACGAGCAGTACTTC	CASSLGQDYEQYF	-	TRBJ2-7	TRBV5-1	-
TGTGCCAGCAGTATCTCCAGGCTCGACTATGGCTACACCTTC	CASSISRLDYGYTF	-	TRBJ1-2	TRBV27	few
TGTGCCAACTCAGGGTTCGAGCAGTACTTC	CANSGFEQYF	-	TRBJ2-7	TRBV5-8	-
TGTGCCTGGAGCGGCGGGCGCTCCTACGAGCAGTACTTC	CAWSGGRSYEQYF	-	TRBJ2-7	TRBV30	-
TGTGCCAGTAGAATGGAAGGGGGCGATGGCTACACCTTC	CASRMEGGDGYTF	TRBD1	TRBJ1-2	TRBV19	-
TGTGCCAGCAGCTTAACCGGGACAGGGAAAGCAGATACGCAGTATTTT	CASSLTGTGKADTQYF	TRBD1	TRBJ2-3	TRBV7-2	-
TGTGCCAGCTCACTAAAACTTAGCGGGAACTCCTACGAGCAGTACTTC	CASSLKLSGNSYEQYF	TRBD2	TRBJ2-7	TRBV18	-
TGTGCCAGCAGCTTAATAGGGACGGGAGGGGTAACTTTGGATGAGCAGTTCTTC	CASSLIGTGGVTLDEQFF	TRBD2	TRBJ2-1	TRBV7-3	-
TGTGCCAGCGCCCAACATTACTATGGCTACACCTTC	CASAQHYYGYTF	-	TRBJ1-2	TRBV2	few
TGTGCCAGCAGTTACTCGGAGGGAGCCCCCTACGAGCAGTACTTC	CASSYSEGAPYEQYF	-	TRBJ2-7	TRBV6-2/TRBV6-3	-
TGTGCCAGCAGTGACGGACAGGGGGCAGATACGCAGTATTTT	CASSDGQGADTQYF	TRBD1	TRBJ2-3	TRBV6-4	few